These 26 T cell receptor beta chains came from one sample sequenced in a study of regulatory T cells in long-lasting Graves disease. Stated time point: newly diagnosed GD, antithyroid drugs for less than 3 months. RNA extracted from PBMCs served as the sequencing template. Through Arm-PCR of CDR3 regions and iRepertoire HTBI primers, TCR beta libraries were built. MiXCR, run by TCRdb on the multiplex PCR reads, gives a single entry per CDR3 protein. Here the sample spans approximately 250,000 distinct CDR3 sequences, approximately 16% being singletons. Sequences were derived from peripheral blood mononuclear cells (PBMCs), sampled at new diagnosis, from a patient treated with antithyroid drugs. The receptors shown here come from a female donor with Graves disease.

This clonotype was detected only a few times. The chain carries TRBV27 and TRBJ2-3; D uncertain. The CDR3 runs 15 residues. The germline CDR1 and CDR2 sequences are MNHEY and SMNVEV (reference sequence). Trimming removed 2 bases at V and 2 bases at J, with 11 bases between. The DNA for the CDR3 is TGTGCCAGCAGTTTAAGTCGGCAGGCCACAGATACGCAGTATTTT. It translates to CASSLSRQATDTQYF.

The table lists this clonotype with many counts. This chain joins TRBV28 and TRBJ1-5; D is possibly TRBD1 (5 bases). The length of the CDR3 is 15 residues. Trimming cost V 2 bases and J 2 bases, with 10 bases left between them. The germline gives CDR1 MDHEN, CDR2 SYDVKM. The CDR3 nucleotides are TGTGCCAGCAGTTTAGGGGGTAGGGGCAATCAGCCCCAGCATTTT. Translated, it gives CASSLGGRGNQPQHF. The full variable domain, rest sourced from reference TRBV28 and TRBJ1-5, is DVKVTQSSRYLVKRTGEKVFLECVQDMDHENMFWYRQDPGLGLRLIYFSYDVKMKEKGDIPEGYSVSREKKERFSLILESASTNQTSMYLCASSLGGRGNQPQHFGDGTRLSIL.

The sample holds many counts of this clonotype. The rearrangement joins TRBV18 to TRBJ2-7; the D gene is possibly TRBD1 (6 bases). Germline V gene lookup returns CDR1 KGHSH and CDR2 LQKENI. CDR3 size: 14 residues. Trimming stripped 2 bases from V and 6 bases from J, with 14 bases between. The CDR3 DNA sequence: TGTGCCAGCTCACCATGGGGCCAGGGGCGCGAGCAGTACTTC. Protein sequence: CASSPWGQGREQYF.

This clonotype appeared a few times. The CDR3 here is CASSGTGGTSNQPQHF. The DNA for the CDR3 is TGTGCCAGTAGCGGGACAGGGGGTACAAGCAATCAGCCCCAGCATTTT. The J gene is TRBJ1-5, the V gene TRBV19, with 11 positions matching TRBD1. The CDR3 contains 16 residues. CDR1 is LNHDA, CDR2 SQIVND, per germline (reference sequence). The V and J ends lost 6 bases and 1 base, in that order; junction bases with no gene match: 5.

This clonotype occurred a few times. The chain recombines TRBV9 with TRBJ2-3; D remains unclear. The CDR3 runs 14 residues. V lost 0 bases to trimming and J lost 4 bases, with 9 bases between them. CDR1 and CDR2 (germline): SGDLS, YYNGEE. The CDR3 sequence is CASSVGRSSDTQYF. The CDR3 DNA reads TGTGCCAGCAGCGTAGGTAGGAGCTCAGATACGCAGTATTTT. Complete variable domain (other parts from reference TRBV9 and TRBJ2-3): DSGVTQTPKHLITATGQRVTLRCSPRSGDLSVYWYQQSLDQGLQFLIQYYNGEERAKGNILERFSAQQFPDLHSELNLSSLELGDSALYFCASSVGRSSDTQYFGPGTRLTVL.

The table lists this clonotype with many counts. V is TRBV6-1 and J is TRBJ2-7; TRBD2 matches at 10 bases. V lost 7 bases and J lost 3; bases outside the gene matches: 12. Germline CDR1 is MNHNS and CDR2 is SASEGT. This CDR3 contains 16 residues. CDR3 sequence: CASTPLGTSAFYEQYF. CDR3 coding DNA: TGTGCCAGCACCCCACTCGGGACTAGCGCCTTCTACGAGCAGTACTTC.

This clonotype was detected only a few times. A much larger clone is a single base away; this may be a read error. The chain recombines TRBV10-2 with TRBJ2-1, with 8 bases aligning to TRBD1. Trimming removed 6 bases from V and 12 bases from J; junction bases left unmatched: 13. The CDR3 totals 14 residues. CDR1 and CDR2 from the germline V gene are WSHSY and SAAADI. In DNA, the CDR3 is TGCGCCAGCAGGGCGGCAGGGGGCTGGGGTGGGCAGTTCTTC. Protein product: CASRAAGGWGGQFF.

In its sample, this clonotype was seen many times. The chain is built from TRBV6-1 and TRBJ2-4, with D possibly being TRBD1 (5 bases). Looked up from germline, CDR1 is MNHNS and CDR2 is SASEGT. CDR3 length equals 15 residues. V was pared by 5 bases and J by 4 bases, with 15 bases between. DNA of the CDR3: TGTGCCAGCAGTAATCTCTGGGCAGGGAAAAACATTCAGTACTTC. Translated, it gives CASSNLWAGKNIQYF.

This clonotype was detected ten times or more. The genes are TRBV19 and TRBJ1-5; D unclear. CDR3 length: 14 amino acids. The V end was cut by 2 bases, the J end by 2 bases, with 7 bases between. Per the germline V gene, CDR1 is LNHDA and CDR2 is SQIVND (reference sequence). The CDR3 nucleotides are TGTGCCAGTAGTATAATCGGGGGCAATCAGCCCCAGCATTTT. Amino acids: CASSIIGGNQPQHF.

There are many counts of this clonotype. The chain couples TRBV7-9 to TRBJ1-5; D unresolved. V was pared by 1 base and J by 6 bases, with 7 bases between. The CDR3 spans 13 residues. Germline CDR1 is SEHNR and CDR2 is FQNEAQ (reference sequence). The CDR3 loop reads CASSLERGQPQHF. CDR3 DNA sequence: TGTGCCAGCAGCTTAGAGAGAGGTCAGCCCCAGCATTTT.

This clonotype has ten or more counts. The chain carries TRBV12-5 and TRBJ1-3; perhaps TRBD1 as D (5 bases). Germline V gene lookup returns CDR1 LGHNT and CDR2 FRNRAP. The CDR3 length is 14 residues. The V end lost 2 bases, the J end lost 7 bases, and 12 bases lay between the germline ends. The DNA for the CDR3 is TGTGCTAGTGGTTTGCGAGGGGCGGCGAACACCATATATTTT. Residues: CASGLRGAANTIYF.

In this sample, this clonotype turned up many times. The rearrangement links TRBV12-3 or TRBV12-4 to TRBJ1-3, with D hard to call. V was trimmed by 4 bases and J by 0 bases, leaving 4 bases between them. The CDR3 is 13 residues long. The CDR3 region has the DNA TGTGCCAGCAGTTCCCACTCTGGAAACACCATATATTTT. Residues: CASSSHSGNTIYF.

The CDR3 nucleotides read TGTGCCAGCTCACCACAGGGGGCTGATACTGAAGCTTTCTTT. It yields the protein CASSPQGADTEAFF. The J gene is TRBJ1-1, the V gene TRBV18; TRBD1 matches 7 bases. The V gene end was trimmed by 1 base and the J gene end by 5 bases; junction bases not matched to a gene: 4. The CDR3 has 14 residues. The germline V gene has CDR1 KGHSH and CDR2 LQKENI.

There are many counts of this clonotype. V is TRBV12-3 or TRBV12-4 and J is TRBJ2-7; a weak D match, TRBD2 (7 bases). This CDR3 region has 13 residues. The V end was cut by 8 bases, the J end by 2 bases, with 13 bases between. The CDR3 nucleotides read TGTGCCAGCGCCCTCGGGGGGCCCTACGAGCAGTACTTC. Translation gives CASALGGPYEQYF.

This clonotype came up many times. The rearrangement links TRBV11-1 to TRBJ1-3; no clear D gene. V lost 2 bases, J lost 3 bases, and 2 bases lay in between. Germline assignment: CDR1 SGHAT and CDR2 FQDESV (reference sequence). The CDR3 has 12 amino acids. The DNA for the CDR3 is TGTGCCAGCAGCTTATATGGAAACACCATATATTTT. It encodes CASSLYGNTIYF.

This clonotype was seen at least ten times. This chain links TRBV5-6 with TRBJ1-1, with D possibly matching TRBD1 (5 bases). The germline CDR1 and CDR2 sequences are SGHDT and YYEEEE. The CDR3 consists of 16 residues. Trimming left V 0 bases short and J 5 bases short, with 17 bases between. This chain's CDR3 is CASSLALKGRMTEAFF. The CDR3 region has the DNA TGTGCCAGCAGCTTGGCCTTAAAGGGGCGCATGACTGAAGCTTTCTTT.

CDR3: CASSYSGTPSQYF. The CDR3 DNA reads TGTGCCAGCAGTTACTCAGGGACCCCCAGCCAGTACTTC. The chain employs TRBV6-2 or TRBV6-3 and TRBJ2-7; D assignment may be TRBD1 or TRBD2 (5 bases each). Germline V gene sequence: CDR1 MNHEY, CDR2 SVGEGT. V lost 0 bases and J lost 10, with 13 bases in between. The CDR3 loop spans 13 amino acids.

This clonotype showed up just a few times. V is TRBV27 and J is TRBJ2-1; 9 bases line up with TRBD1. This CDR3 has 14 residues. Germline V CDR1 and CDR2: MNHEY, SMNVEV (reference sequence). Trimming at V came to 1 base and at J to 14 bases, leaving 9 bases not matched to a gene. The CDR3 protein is CASSLYPPRTGEFF. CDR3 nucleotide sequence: TGTGCCAGCAGTTTATACCCGCCCCGGACAGGGGAGTTCTTC.

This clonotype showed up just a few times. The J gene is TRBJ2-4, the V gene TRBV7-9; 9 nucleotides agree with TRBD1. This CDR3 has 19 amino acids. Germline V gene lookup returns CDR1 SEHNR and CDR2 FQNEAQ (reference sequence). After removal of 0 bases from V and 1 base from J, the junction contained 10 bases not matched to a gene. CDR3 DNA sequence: TGTGCCAGCAGCTTAGCACAGGGGGCCTTACGAGGGGCCAAAAACATTCAGTACTTC. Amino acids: CASSLAQGALRGAKNIQYF.

This chain's CDR3 is CSARDQTSGTSGAYEQYF. CDR3 coding DNA: TGCAGTGCTAGAGATCAAACGAGTGGTACTAGCGGCGCATACGAGCAGTACTTC. This chain uses TRBV20-1 with TRBJ2-7; 8 nucleotides line up with TRBD2. The CDR3 has 18 residues. Germline V gene lookup returns CDR1 DFQATT and CDR2 SNEGSKA (reference sequence). The ends lost 0 bases at V and 4 bases at J; junction bases unmatched: 17.

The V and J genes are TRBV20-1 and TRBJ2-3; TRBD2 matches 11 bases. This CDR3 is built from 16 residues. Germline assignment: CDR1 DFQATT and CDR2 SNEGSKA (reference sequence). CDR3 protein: CGVPTSGNRGADTQYF. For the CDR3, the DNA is TGCGGTGTTCCGACTAGCGGGAACCGAGGTGCAGATACGCAGTATTTT.

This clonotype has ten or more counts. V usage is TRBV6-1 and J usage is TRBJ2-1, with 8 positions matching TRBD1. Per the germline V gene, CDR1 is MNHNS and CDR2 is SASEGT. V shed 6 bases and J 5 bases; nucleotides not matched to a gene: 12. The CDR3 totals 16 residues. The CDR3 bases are TGTGCCAGCAGCTTTCGTGCAGGGGGCTATAACAATGAGCAGTTCTTC. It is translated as CASSFRAGGYNNEQFF.

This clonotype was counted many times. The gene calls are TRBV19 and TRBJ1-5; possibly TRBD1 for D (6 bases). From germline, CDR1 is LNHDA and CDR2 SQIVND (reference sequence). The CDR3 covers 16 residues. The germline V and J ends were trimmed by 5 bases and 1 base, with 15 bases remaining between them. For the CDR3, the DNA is TGTGCCAGTAGTGCCCGGGGACAACAGAGCAATCAGCCCCAGCATTTT. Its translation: CASSARGQQSNQPQHF.

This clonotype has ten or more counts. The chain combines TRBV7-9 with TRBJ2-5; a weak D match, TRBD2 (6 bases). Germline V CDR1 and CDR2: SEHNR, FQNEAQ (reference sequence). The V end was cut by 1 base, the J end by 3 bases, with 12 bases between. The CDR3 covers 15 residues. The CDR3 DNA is TGTGCCAGCAGCTTAGAGATCGGGAGAGAAGAGACCCAGTACTTC. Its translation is CASSLEIGREETQYF.

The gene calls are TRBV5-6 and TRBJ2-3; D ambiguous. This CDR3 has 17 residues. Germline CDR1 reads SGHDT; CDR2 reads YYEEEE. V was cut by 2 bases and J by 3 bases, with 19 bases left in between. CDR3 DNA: TGTGCCAGCAGCTTAACCACGACTGATACCTGGACAGATACGCAGTATTTT. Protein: CASSLTTTDTWTDTQYF.

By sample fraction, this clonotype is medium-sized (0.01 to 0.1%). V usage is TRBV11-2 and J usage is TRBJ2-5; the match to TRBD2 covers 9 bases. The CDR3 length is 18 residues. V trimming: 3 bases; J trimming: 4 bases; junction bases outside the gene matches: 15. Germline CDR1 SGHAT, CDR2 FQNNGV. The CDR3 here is CASSFDGGGSREGETQYF. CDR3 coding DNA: TGTGCCAGCAGCTTCGACGGGGGAGGATCGCGGGAGGGAGAGACCCAGTACTTC. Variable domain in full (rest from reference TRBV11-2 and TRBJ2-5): EAGVAQSPRYKIIEKRQSVAFWCNPISGHATLYWYQQILGQGPKLLIQFQNNGVVDDSQLPKDRFSAERLKGVDSTLKIQPAKLEDSAVYLCASSFDGGGSREGETQYFGPGTRLLVL.